Listed below are T cell receptor beta chains from one sample, sequenced in a study of response to subunit inactivated influenza vaccine. Each CDR3 protein is one row after TCRdb ran MiXCR on the RT-PCR reads. In the table there are 550,000 to 600,000 distinct CDR3 sequences, about an eighth of which are singletons. The material sequenced was PBMCs from blood, taken on the day of vaccination. These receptors were taken from a man aged 50 to 60 who received an inactivated influenza vaccine. Both conserved end residues are part of each CDR3. Fields, in order: D gene, V gene, clone size, J gene, CDR3 length, CDR3 protein, CDR3 DNA. A D gene is named only where the DNA matches it firmly. Only part of the rows carry a size: once, few, many, or a class if the clone is expanded.

>TRBD1|TRBV5-8|few|TRBJ1-4|16
CASSLGQGTVNEKLFF
TGTGCCAGCAGCCTCGGACAGGGGACGGTAAATGAAAAACTGTTTTTT
>.|TRBV29-1|many|TRBJ2-7|15
CSVEDEGGGYHEQYF
TGCAGCGTTGAAGATGAGGGCGGTGGGTACCACGAGCAGTACTTC
>.|TRBV18|.|TRBJ1-1|13
CASSPSGRTEAFF
TGTGCCAGCTCACCATCAGGGCGCACTGAAGCTTTCTTT
>TRBD2|TRBV5-1|.|TRBJ2-3|14
CASSLFREGDTQYF
TGCGCCAGCAGCTTGTTCAGGGAGGGGGATACGCAGTATTTT
>TRBD2|TRBV4-3|.|TRBJ2-5|17
CASSQEIIGYGGETQYF
TGCGCCAGCAGCCAAGAAATTATTGGTTACGGGGGGGAGACCCAGTACTTC
>.|TRBV2|many|TRBJ2-7|12
CASSRTQYEQYF
TGTGCCAGCAGCCGGACTCAGTACGAGCAGTACTTC
>.|TRBV6-1|.|TRBJ2-7|16
CASTPSPYWSSYEQYF
TGTGCCAGTACACCTTCCCCTTACTGGAGCTCCTACGAGCAGTACTTC
>TRBD1|TRBV12-3/TRBV12-4|few|TRBJ1-2|13
CATRTGFRYGYTF
TGTGCCACCAGGACAGGATTTCGATATGGCTACACCTTC
>.|TRBV5-1|.|TRBJ2-7|15
CASSWGDQSSYEQYF
TGCGCCAGCAGCTGGGGGGACCAGAGCTCCTACGAGCAGTACTTC
>.|TRBV5-1|many|TRBJ1-2|15
CASSPRPGGDYGYTF
TGCGCCAGCAGCCCGCGACCAGGTGGTGACTATGGCTACACCTTC
>.|TRBV20-1|few|TRBJ2-2|13
CSARKLGHGELFF
TGCAGTGCTAGAAAGTTAGGCCACGGGGAGCTGTTTTTT
>TRBD2|TRBV3-1|.|TRBJ2-4|20
CASSQAGLAGRSSTKNIQYF
TGTGCCAGCAGCCAAGCGGGACTAGCGGGACGATCCTCTACCAAAAACATTCAGTACTTC
>.|TRBV5-1|few|TRBJ2-2|14
CASSPKRGTGELFF
TGCGCCAGCAGTCCAAAAAGGGGTACCGGGGAGCTGTTTTTT
>.|TRBV28|few|TRBJ1-3|11
CASSWGDTIYF
TGTGCCAGCAGTTGGGGGGACACCATATATTTT
>.|TRBV3-1|.|TRBJ2-7|15
CACSQEVPFTYEQYF
TGTGCCTGCAGCCAAGAGGTGCCTTTTACATACGAGCAGTACTTC
>.|TRBV20-1|few|TRBJ2-7|14
CSARDSRLGYEQYF
TGCAGTGCTAGAGATTCTCGTTTGGGATACGAGCAGTACTTC
>.|TRBV5-1|few|TRBJ2-7|14
CASSVDSRLSEQYF
TGCGCCAGCAGCGTCGACTCCAGATTGTCCGAGCAGTACTTC
>.|TRBV7-2|few|TRBJ1-6|17
CASSLSGSHSYNSPLHF
TGTGCCAGCAGCTTATCGGGCAGCCACTCCTATAATTCACCCCTCCACTTT
>TRBD1|TRBV6-1|few|TRBJ1-2|13
CASSEGQRYGYTF
TGTGCCAGCAGTGAGGGACAGAGATATGGCTACACCTTC
>.|TRBV24-1|few|TRBJ1-1|13
CATSDTGNTEAFF
TGTGCCACCAGTGACACAGGGAACACTGAAGCTTTCTTT
>TRBD1|TRBV9|.|TRBJ2-5|14
CASSAGTVRETQYF
TGTGCCAGCAGCGCCGGGACAGTGAGAGAGACCCAGTACTTC
>TRBD2|TRBV20-1|few|TRBJ2-7|16
CSADLREDWGPYEQYF
TGCAGTGCCGACCTGCGGGAGGACTGGGGGCCCTACGAGCAGTACTTC
>.|TRBV5-6|few|TRBJ2-5|15
CASSLGMVAPETQYF
TGTGCCAGCAGCTTGGGCATGGTTGCCCCAGAGACCCAGTACTTC
>.|TRBV6-5|many|TRBJ2-1|18
CASSYNFRAGTAYNEQFF
TGTGCCAGCAGTTACAACTTTCGCGCGGGGACAGCCTACAATGAGCAGTTCTTC
>.|TRBV20-1|many|TRBJ2-5|13
CSAWRRHQETQYF
TGCAGTGCTTGGCGGAGACATCAAGAGACCCAGTACTTC
>.|TRBV6-2/TRBV6-3|few|TRBJ2-1|13
CASSYQGNNEQFF
TGTGCCAGCAGTTACCAGGGAAACAATGAGCAGTTCTTC
>.|TRBV5-1|few|TRBJ2-7|14
CASSLGPLAYEQYF
TGCGCCAGCAGCCTGGGACCTCTTGCCTACGAGCAGTACTTC
>TRBD1|TRBV5-1|few|TRBJ2-7|18
CASSPEYLVLDRGYEQYF
TGCGCCAGCAGCCCAGAATATCTAGTTCTGGACAGGGGTTACGAGCAGTACTTC
>.|TRBV19|.|TRBJ1-1|13
CASSIKGNTEAFF
TGTGCCAGTAGTATCAAAGGGAACACTGAAGCTTTCTTT
>TRBD2|TRBV29-1|many|TRBJ2-3|16
CSVEDRVAGATDTQYF
TGCAGCGTTGAAGATCGAGTAGCGGGAGCAACAGATACGCAGTATTTT
>.|TRBV5-1|few|TRBJ1-3|13
CASSLHSGNTIYF
TGCGCCAGCAGCTTACACTCTGGAAACACCATATATTTT
>.|TRBV10-2|.|TRBJ2-5|15
CASSRFQGGQETQYF
TGCGCCAGCAGTCGATTTCAAGGGGGCCAAGAGACCCAGTACTTC
>.|TRBV7-2|.|TRBJ2-7|14
CASSLHRAAGEQYF
TGTGCCAGCAGCTTACACAGGGCCGCGGGAGAGCAGTACTTC
>.|TRBV4-2|few|TRBJ2-1|14
CASSPGISYNEQFF
TGTGCCAGCAGCCCGGGGATTAGTTACAATGAGCAGTTCTTC
>.|TRBV4-2|.|TRBJ1-5|17
CASSQGRNSDSNQPQHF
TGTGCCAGCAGCCAAGGTAGGAACAGTGATAGCAATCAGCCCCAGCATTTT
>.|TRBV24-1|few|TRBJ2-1|12
CATSDRATTQFF
TGTGCCACCAGTGACCGGGCAACGACTCAGTTCTTC
>.|TRBV5-1|many|TRBJ2-2|14
CASSPGTNTGELFF
TGCGCCAGCAGCCCCGGGACCAACACCGGGGAGCTGTTTTTT
>.|TRBV5-4|.|TRBJ2-7|14
CASSFMSEYGEQYF
TGTGCCAGCAGCTTCATGTCAGAGTATGGCGAGCAGTACTTC
>.|TRBV10-2|.|TRBJ1-5|16
CASSESGYRANQPQHF
TGCGCCAGCAGTGAGTCTGGGTACAGGGCCAATCAGCCCCAGCATTTT
>TRBD2|TRBV30|.|TRBJ2-5|15
CAWSVETSWSETQYF
TGTGCCTGGAGTGTTGAGACTAGCTGGTCAGAGACCCAGTACTTC
>.|TRBV29-1|many|TRBJ2-7|12
CSVSTGYYEQYF
TGCAGCGTTTCAACAGGGTACTACGAGCAGTACTTC
>TRBD2|TRBV9|.|TRBJ2-5|15
CASSVSGGAQETQYF
TGTGCCAGCAGCGTAAGCGGGGGGGCCCAAGAGACCCAGTACTTC
>.|TRBV29-1|.|TRBJ1-5|15
CSVATGLSGNQPQHF
TGCAGCGTGGCCACAGGGCTGAGCGGCAATCAGCCCCAGCATTTT
>TRBD1|TRBV4-3|.|TRBJ1-2|15
CASSQDYRGDYGYTF
TGCGCCAGCAGCCAAGATTACAGGGGGGACTATGGCTACACCTTC
>.|TRBV3-1|many|TRBJ2-1|15
CASSQPISSYNEQFF
TGTGCCAGCAGCCAACCAATTAGCTCCTACAATGAGCAGTTCTTC
>TRBD1|TRBV5-1|many|TRBJ2-2|16
CASSLVGTGEGGELFF
TGCGCCAGCAGCTTGGTCGGGACAGGGGAAGGCGGGGAGCTGTTTTTT
>TRBD2|TRBV18|.|TRBJ2-1|15
CASSPSGSGRNEQFF
TGTGCCAGCTCACCAAGCGGCAGCGGGAGGAATGAGCAGTTCTTC
>.|TRBV5-1|once|TRBJ2-1|14
CARSLRGDYNEQFF
TGCGCCAGAAGCTTACGCGGAGATTACAATGAGCAGTTCTTC
>TRBD1|TRBV19|few|TRBJ2-5|14
CASSRNRGLETQYF
TGTGCCAGTAGCAGAAACAGGGGGCTTGAGACCCAGTACTTC
>.|TRBV20-1|few|TRBJ2-7|12
CSARATGYEQYF
TGCAGTGCTAGGGCGACAGGCTACGAGCAGTACTTC
>.|TRBV30|.|TRBJ2-2|12
CAWNPGTGELFF
TGTGCCTGGAACCCGGGCACCGGGGAGCTGTTTTTT
>.|TRBV10-2|few|TRBJ2-3|13
CASAPWKDETQYF
TGCGCCAGCGCCCCATGGAAGGACGAAACGCAGTATTTT
>TRBD1|TRBV15|.|TRBJ2-5|15
CATSRGNTGGGTQYF
TGTGCCACCAGCAGAGGCAATACAGGGGGCGGGACCCAGTACTTC
>TRBD1|TRBV5-1|.|TRBJ2-7|13
CASSSGQNYEQYF
TGCGCCAGCAGCTCGGGACAGAACTACGAGCAGTACTTC
>TRBD1|TRBV20-1|few|TRBJ1-1|14
CSAAWTGGITEAFF
TGCAGTGCTGCTTGGACAGGGGGGATCACTGAAGCTTTCTTT
>TRBD1|TRBV18|.|TRBJ2-5|15
CASSIDRGPQETQYF
TGTGCCAGCTCAATCGACAGGGGGCCCCAAGAGACCCAGTACTTC
>TRBD2|TRBV12-3/TRBV12-4|many|TRBJ2-3|14
CASSPGRRGGTQYF
TGTGCCAGCAGTCCGGGACGCCGCGGGGGTACGCAGTATTTT
>.|TRBV29-1|.|TRBJ2-5|13
CSVEPHTQETQYF
TGCAGCGTTGAACCCCACACGCAAGAGACCCAGTACTTC
>.|TRBV6-2/TRBV6-3|.|TRBJ2-7|15
CASSYSNRGPDEQYF
TGTGCCAGCAGTTACTCGAACCGGGGGCCGGACGAGCAGTACTTC